This is a list of T cell receptor beta chains from one sample in a study of cytotoxic CD8 clonotypes in ibrutinib-treated CLL. This table comes from immunoSEQ multiplex PCR, and its TCRdb copy is limited to in-frame clones, with some not included. The table shows more than 300,000 clones, with roughly 80% occurring only once. Sequencing was performed on PBMCs, taken before ibrutinib treatment. These receptor sequences come from a human donor with chronic lymphocytic leukemia. Both conserved end residues are trimmed from each CDR3. The D gene is left open where the match is weak.

cdr3_aa: ASSEAVIHDTGELF
v_call: TRBV6-1
d_call: .
j_call: TRBJ2-2

cdr3_aa: ASSQGQGAWEQY
v_call: TRBV4-1
d_call: TRBD1
j_call: TRBJ2-7

cdr3_aa: ASSIPRQSGNTIY
v_call: TRBV19
d_call: .
j_call: TRBJ1-3

cdr3_aa: ASRLAGTFTDTQY
v_call: TRBV19
d_call: .
j_call: TRBJ2-3

cdr3_aa: ASSLARQANQETQY
v_call: TRBV7-9
d_call: .
j_call: TRBJ2-5

cdr3_aa: ASSPFPEQY
v_call: TRBV7-9
d_call: .
j_call: TRBJ2-7

cdr3_aa: ASSLSAPPNWAPEYNEQF
v_call: TRBV27
d_call: .
j_call: TRBJ2-1

cdr3_aa: ASSPDSYNEQF
v_call: TRBV5-1
d_call: .
j_call: TRBJ2-1

cdr3_aa: ASSLRFRQETQY
v_call: TRBV27
d_call: .
j_call: TRBJ2-5

cdr3_aa: ASSGAPRGTEAF
v_call: TRBV5-1
d_call: .
j_call: TRBJ1-1

cdr3_aa: ASSLGQGNYGYT
v_call: TRBV5-1
d_call: TRBD1
j_call: TRBJ1-2

cdr3_aa: ASRPTGRINYGYT
v_call: TRBV6-5
d_call: .
j_call: TRBJ1-2

cdr3_aa: ASSQEGASIYEQY
v_call: TRBV4-2
d_call: .
j_call: TRBJ2-7

cdr3_aa: ATSRDRWDTEAF
v_call: TRBV15
d_call: .
j_call: TRBJ1-1

cdr3_aa: ASSPQGAGATEAF
v_call: TRBV9
d_call: .
j_call: TRBJ1-1

cdr3_aa: ASSLGRSYNEQF
v_call: TRBV27
d_call: .
j_call: TRBJ2-1

cdr3_aa: ASSLGRGNYEQY
v_call: TRBV5-1
d_call: TRBD1
j_call: TRBJ2-7

cdr3_aa: ASSPRGREYEQY
v_call: TRBV18
d_call: .
j_call: TRBJ2-7